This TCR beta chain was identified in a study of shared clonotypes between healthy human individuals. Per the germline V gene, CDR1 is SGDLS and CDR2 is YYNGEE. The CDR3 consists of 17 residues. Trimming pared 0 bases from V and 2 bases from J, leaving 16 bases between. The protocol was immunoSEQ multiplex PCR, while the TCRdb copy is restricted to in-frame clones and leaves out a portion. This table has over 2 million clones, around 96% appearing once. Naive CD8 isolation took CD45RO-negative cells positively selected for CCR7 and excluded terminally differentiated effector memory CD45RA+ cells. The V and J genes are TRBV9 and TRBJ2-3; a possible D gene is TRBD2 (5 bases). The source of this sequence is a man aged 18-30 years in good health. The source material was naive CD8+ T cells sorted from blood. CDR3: CASSVDGYGSNTDTQYF. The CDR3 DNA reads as TGTGCCAGCAGCGTAGATGGATATGGGAGTAACACAGATACGCAGTATTTT.